Below are 3 T cell receptor beta chains sequenced from a single sample in a study of T cells in Graves' hyperthyroidism and ophthalmopathy. RNA transcripts served as the template for amplifying TCR beta CDR3 regions. The TCR CDR3 first-round RT-PCR relied on the HTBI primer set. MiXCR was run by TCRdb on the multiplex PCR reads, yielding one entry per CDR3 protein. This sample has about 840,000 distinct CDR3 sequences, with 35% to 45% found just once. Sequencing used blood. The receptors were gathered from a man between 18 and 35 years old with Graves' hyperthyroidism.

There are many counts of this clonotype. This chain links TRBV9 with TRBJ1-1; unclear D gene. The CDR3 has 15 residues. Trimming took off 3 bases at V and 1 base at J, with 13 bases between the two ends. The germline V gene has CDR1 SGDLS and CDR2 YYNGEE. The CDR3 is CASSGHTTPNTEAFF. Here the CDR3 DNA reads TGTGCCAGCAGCGGACATACGACACCGAACACTGAAGCTTTCTTT.

V usage is TRBV29-1 and J usage is TRBJ2-2; TRBD1 might be the D (6 bases). V was shortened by 3 bases and J by 2 bases, with 13 bases between the two germline ends. CDR3 length: 15 residues. CDR1 and CDR2 from the germline V gene are SQVTM and ANQGSEA. The CDR3 is CSVEGAGLNTGELFF. The DNA of the CDR3 is TGCAGCGTTGAGGGGGCAGGGTTAAACACCGGGGAGCTGTTTTTT.

The table lists this clonotype with many counts. CDR3 nucleotides: TGTGCCAGCAGCCGGGGGTGGGAGACCCAGTACTTC. Its translation is CASSRGWETQYF. The chain joins TRBV7-2 to TRBJ2-5, with D possibly being TRBD2 (6 bases). The CDR3 sequence is 12 residues long. Trimming took off 5 bases at V and 5 bases at J, with 9 bases between the two ends. Germline V gene lookup returns CDR1 SGHTA and CDR2 FQGNSA.